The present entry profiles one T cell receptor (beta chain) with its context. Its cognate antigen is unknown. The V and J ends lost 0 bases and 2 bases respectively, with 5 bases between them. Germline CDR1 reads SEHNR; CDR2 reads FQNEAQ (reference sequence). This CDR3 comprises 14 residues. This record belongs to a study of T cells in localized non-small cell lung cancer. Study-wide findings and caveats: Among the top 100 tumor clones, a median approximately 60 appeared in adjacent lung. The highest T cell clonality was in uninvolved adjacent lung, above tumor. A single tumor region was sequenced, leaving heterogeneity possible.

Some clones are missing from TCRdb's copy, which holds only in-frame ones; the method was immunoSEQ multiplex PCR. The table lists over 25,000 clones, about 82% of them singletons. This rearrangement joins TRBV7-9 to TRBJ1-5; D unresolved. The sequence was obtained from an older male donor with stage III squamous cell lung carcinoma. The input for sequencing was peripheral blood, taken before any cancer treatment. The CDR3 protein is CASSLAHGNQPQHF. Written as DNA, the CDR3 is TGTGCCAGCAGCTTAGCGCACGGCAATCAGCCCCAGCATTTT.